Listed below are T cell receptor beta chains from one sample, sequenced in a study of blood T cell repertoires in COVID-19. Measured with immunoSEQ multiplex PCR; TCRdb has only the in-frame clones, and not every one. The table records approximately 270,000 clones, approximately 86% of them present only once. Sequencing was carried out using peripheral blood. The receptors here all came from a human donor with COVID-19, enrolled during active disease. The donor label of this sample is uncertain. Each CDR3 is given with its conserved first and last residue. The order of the fields is J gene, V gene, clone size, D gene, CDR3 protein, CDR3 DNA. A D gene is named only where the DNA matches it firmly. The listing skips clone size in some rows; elsewhere it reads once, few, many or a size class.

TRBJ1-2	TRBV5-6	-	TRBD1	CASTRGGSYGYTF	TGTGCCAGTACGAGAGGGGGCAGCTATGGCTACACCTTC
TRBJ1-1	TRBV7-2	-	-	CASSLSWGRETEAFF	TGTGCCAGCAGCTTATCTTGGGGCAGGGAAACTGAAGCTTTCTTT
TRBJ1-4	TRBV28	-	-	CASSLRGEKLFF	TGTGCCAGCAGTTTAAGGGGCGAAAAACTGTTTTTT
TRBJ2-1	TRBV5-1	-	TRBD2	CASSLRTSGSDEQFF	TGCGCCAGCAGCTTGAGGACTAGCGGGTCTGATGAGCAGTTCTTC
TRBJ2-7	TRBV5-1	-	TRBD1	CASSLTDRGDEQYF	TGCGCCAGCAGCTTGACCGACAGGGGGGACGAGCAGTACTTC
TRBJ2-7	TRBV30	few	TRBD1	CAWRRGGTGIQLEQYF	TGTGCCTGGAGGAGAGGCGGGACAGGGATACAGCTCGAGCAGTACTTC
TRBJ2-1	TRBV18	-	TRBD2	CASSPPSGTTNEQFF	TGTGCCAGCTCACCACCTAGCGGGACCACCAATGAGCAGTTCTTC
TRBJ2-5	TRBV28	many	TRBD1	CASSPHRGIQETQYF	TGTGCCAGCAGTCCTCACAGGGGAATCCAAGAGACCCAGTACTTC
TRBJ2-1	TRBV3-1/TRBV3-2	-	-	CASSQAFRFEQFF	TGTGCCAGCAGCCAGGCCTTCAGGTTTGAGCAGTTCTTC
TRBJ2-4	TRBV27	few	TRBD2	CASSLVASGSKNIQYF	TGTGCCAGCAGTTTAGTGGCTAGCGGGAGCAAAAACATTCAGTACTTC
TRBJ1-1	TRBV7-9	few	-	CASSFRTDTKAFF	TGTGCCAGCAGCTTCAGGACAGATACCAAAGCTTTCTTT
TRBJ2-7	TRBV4-3	-	TRBD1	CASSRNPGQGTYEQYF	TGCGCCAGCAGCCGAAATCCGGGACAGGGGACCTACGAGCAGTACTTC
TRBJ2-7	TRBV6-7	-	-	CASSYGPGCEQYF	TGTGCCAGCAGTTACGGTCCGGGGTGCGAGCAGTACTTC
TRBJ1-1	TRBV3-1/TRBV3-2	-	-	CASSQDESEAFF	TGTGCCAGCAGCCAAGATGAGAGTGAAGCTTTCTTT
TRBJ1-6	TRBV5-4	once	TRBD1	CASSLGDRWNSPLHF	TGTGCCAGCAGCTTGGGGGACAGGTGGAATTCACCCCTCCACTTT
TRBJ2-7	TRBV30	-	TRBD1	CAWTRGGSSYEQYF	TGTGCCTGGACAAGAGGGGGCAGCTCCTACGAGCAGTACTTC
TRBJ1-3	TRBV18	-	-	CASADAGIGNTIYF	TGTGCCAGCGCGGACGCAGGGATTGGAAACACCATATATTTT
TRBJ1-3	TRBV4-1	-	-	CASSRSGSLSSGNTIYF	TGCGCCAGCAGCCGATCGGGGTCATTAAGCTCTGGAAACACCATATATTTT
TRBJ2-7	TRBV5-1	-	-	CASSLAGTRSYEQYF	TGCGCCAGCAGCTTGGCCGGGACTCGGTCCTACGAGCAGTACTTC
TRBJ1-2	TRBV15	-	TRBD1	CATSRDRDGYGYTF	TGTGCCACCAGCAGGGACAGGGACGGCTATGGCTACACCTTC
TRBJ1-6	TRBV5-4	-	-	CASSLSAARAQGSPLHF	TGTGCCAGCAGCTTATCGGCGGCAAGGGCTCAGGGTTCACCCCTCCACTTT
TRBJ2-7	TRBV6-5	-	TRBD2	CASRGLAGEGYEQYF	TGTGCCAGCCGGGGACTAGCGGGAGAAGGATACGAGCAGTACTTC
TRBJ1-2	TRBV19	-	-	CASSINRGSGGYTF	TGTGCCAGTAGTATTAACCGGGGAAGTGGTGGCTACACCTTC
TRBJ1-2	TRBV15	-	-	CATSRDQGWRDGYTF	TGTGCCACCAGCAGAGATCAGGGGTGGAGAGATGGCTACACCTTC
TRBJ2-7	TRBV7-8	-	-	CASSPPSLLRDEQYF	TGTGCCAGCAGCCCACCTTCGTTGCTACGGGACGAGCAGTACTTC
TRBJ2-2	TRBV28	few	TRBD1	CASTIWGQGFNTGELFF	TGTGCCAGCACCATCTGGGGACAGGGATTCAACACCGGGGAGCTGTTTTTT